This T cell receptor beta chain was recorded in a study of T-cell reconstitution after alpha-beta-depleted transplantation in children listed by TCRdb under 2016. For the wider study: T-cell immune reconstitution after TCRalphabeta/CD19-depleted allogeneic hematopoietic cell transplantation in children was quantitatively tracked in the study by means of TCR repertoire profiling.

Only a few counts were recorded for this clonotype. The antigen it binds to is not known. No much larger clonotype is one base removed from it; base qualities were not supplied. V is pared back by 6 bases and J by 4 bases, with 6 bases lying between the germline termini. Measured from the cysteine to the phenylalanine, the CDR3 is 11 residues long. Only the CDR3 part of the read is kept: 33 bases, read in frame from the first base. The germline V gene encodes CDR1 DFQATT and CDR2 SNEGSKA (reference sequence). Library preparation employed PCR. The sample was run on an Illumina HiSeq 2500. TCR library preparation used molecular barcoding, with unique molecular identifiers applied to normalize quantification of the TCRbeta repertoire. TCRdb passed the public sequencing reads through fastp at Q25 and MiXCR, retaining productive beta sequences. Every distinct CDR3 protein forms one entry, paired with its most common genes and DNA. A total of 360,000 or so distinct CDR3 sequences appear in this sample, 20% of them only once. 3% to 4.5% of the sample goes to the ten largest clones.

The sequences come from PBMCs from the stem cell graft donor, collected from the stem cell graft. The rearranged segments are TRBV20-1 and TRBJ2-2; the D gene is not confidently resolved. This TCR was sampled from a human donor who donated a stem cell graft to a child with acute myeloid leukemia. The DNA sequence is TGCAGTGCGAGCCTCACCGGGGAGCTGTTTTTT. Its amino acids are CSASLTGELFF.